The rows below give T cell receptor beta chains drawn from one sample of a study of cytomegalovirus exposure and HLA in healthy donors. The repertoire was sequenced with immunoSEQ multiplex PCR; TCRdb's copy has only in-frame clones and lacks some. Of around 190,000 clones listed, roughly a tenth are singletons. The specimen was PBMCs. The receptor source for this set is a woman aged 30 to 39 in good health and CMV-seropositive. CDR3s include the opening cysteine and the closing phenylalanine or tryptophan. D genes are given only for firm matches. Where a row states a size, it is once, few, many or the class of an expanded clone; other rows omit it.

D gene: TRBD2; J gene: TRBJ2-5; V gene: TRBV30; clone size: NA; CDR3 DNA: TGTGCCTGGAGTGTAGGAGCGGGAGAAGAGACCCAGTACTTC; CDR3 protein: CAWSVGAGEETQYF
D gene: NA; J gene: TRBJ2-5; V gene: TRBV21-1; clone size: NA; CDR3 DNA: TGTGCCAGCAGCAAAGGAGTAAGGGCCCGGACAGGGGGCGGAGAGACCCAGTACTTC; CDR3 protein: CASSKGVRARTGGGETQYF
D gene: NA; J gene: TRBJ1-5; V gene: TRBV6-1; clone size: NA; CDR3 DNA: TGTGCCAGCAGTGGTCAGGGGAGAAGCAATCAGCCCCAGCATTTT; CDR3 protein: CASSGQGRSNQPQHF
D gene: NA; J gene: TRBJ1-1; V gene: TRBV5-1; clone size: few; CDR3 DNA: TGCGCCAGCAGCTTGGCCAGTCAGGGCCTCACTGAAGCTTTCTTT; CDR3 protein: CASSLASQGLTEAFF
D gene: NA; J gene: TRBJ2-7; V gene: TRBV6-4; clone size: few; CDR3 DNA: TGTGCCAGCAGCACTGAGAAATCCTACGAGCAGTACTTC; CDR3 protein: CASSTEKSYEQYF
D gene: TRBD1; J gene: TRBJ2-7; V gene: TRBV6-1; clone size: NA; CDR3 DNA: TGTGCCAGCAGTGAATCGACCTACTGGACAGGGACCTACGAGCAGTACTTC; CDR3 protein: CASSESTYWTGTYEQYF
D gene: NA; J gene: TRBJ2-7; V gene: TRBV14; clone size: NA; CDR3 DNA: TGTGCCAGCAGCCAACAATCTCTATCCTACGAGCAGTACTTC; CDR3 protein: CASSQQSLSYEQYF
D gene: NA; J gene: TRBJ2-5; V gene: TRBV5-6; clone size: few; CDR3 DNA: TGTGCCAGCAGCGGATTGCGACAGAACCAAGAGACCCAGTACTTC; CDR3 protein: CASSGLRQNQETQYF
D gene: TRBD2; J gene: TRBJ2-1; V gene: TRBV12-5; clone size: few; CDR3 DNA: TGTGCTAGTGGCTCCGGACTAGTCGGCAATGAGCAGTTCTTC; CDR3 protein: CASGSGLVGNEQFF
D gene: TRBD2; J gene: TRBJ2-7; V gene: TRBV19; clone size: few; CDR3 DNA: TGTGCCAGTAGTCCGGGAGATGGAGCGGGAGTGTGGGAGCAGTACTTC; CDR3 protein: CASSPGDGAGVWEQYF
D gene: NA; J gene: TRBJ2-5; V gene: TRBV7-2; clone size: few; CDR3 DNA: TGTGCCAGCAGCTTAAACCCCACAGGAGCGGAGACCCAGTACTTC; CDR3 protein: CASSLNPTGAETQYF
D gene: TRBD2; J gene: TRBJ2-1; V gene: TRBV7-6; clone size: few; CDR3 DNA: TGTGCCAGCAGCTTATCCCTTACGCGGGAGGGCCTGAGTGAGCAGTTCTTC; CDR3 protein: CASSLSLTREGLSEQFF
D gene: TRBD1; J gene: TRBJ2-7; V gene: TRBV18; clone size: few; CDR3 DNA: TGTGCCAGCTCAACCGGGACAGCCCCCTACGAGCAGTACTTC; CDR3 protein: CASSTGTAPYEQYF
D gene: TRBD2; J gene: TRBJ2-7; V gene: TRBV6-6; clone size: NA; CDR3 DNA: TGTGCCAGCAGCCGGGGACTAGCGGGGGCCTACGAGCAGTACTTC; CDR3 protein: CASSRGLAGAYEQYF
D gene: NA; J gene: TRBJ2-7; V gene: TRBV2; clone size: few; CDR3 DNA: TGTGCCAGCAGTGAAGAACGGGTCCTCTACGAGCAGTACTTC; CDR3 protein: CASSEERVLYEQYF
D gene: TRBD1; J gene: TRBJ2-7; V gene: TRBV14; clone size: NA; CDR3 DNA: TGTGCCAGCAGCCGGGGACAGACCTACGAGCAGTACTTC; CDR3 protein: CASSRGQTYEQYF
D gene: NA; J gene: TRBJ2-3; V gene: TRBV18; clone size: few; CDR3 DNA: TGTGCCAGCTCATACCCGGGGGATACGCAGTATTTT; CDR3 protein: CASSYPGDTQYF
D gene: NA; J gene: TRBJ2-7; V gene: TRBV11-1; clone size: NA; CDR3 DNA: TGTGCCAGCAGCTTTACAGGGTACTACGAGCAGTACTTC; CDR3 protein: CASSFTGYYEQYF
D gene: NA; J gene: TRBJ2-1; V gene: TRBV5-5; clone size: few; CDR3 DNA: TGTGCCAGCAGCTTGGTACTAGTCGACAATGAGCAGTTCTTC; CDR3 protein: CASSLVLVDNEQFF
D gene: NA; J gene: TRBJ2-3; V gene: TRBV19; clone size: NA; CDR3 DNA: TGTGCCAGTAAAGGGAGGACAGATACGCAGTATTTT; CDR3 protein: CASKGRTDTQYF
D gene: NA; J gene: TRBJ1-3; V gene: TRBV2; clone size: once; CDR3 DNA: TGTGCCAGCAGTATTTACAGGATGAGTGGAAACACCATATATTTT; CDR3 protein: CASSIYRMSGNTIYF
D gene: TRBD2; J gene: TRBJ2-7; V gene: TRBV27; clone size: NA; CDR3 DNA: TGTGCCAGCAGTTCCCTCGGACTAGCGGGAGGGTACGAGCAGTACTTC; CDR3 protein: CASSSLGLAGGYEQYF
D gene: TRBD1; J gene: TRBJ2-1; V gene: TRBV5-1; clone size: few; CDR3 DNA: TGCGCCAGCAGCCCTGGGACAGGATCAAGCAATGAGCAGTTCTTC; CDR3 protein: CASSPGTGSSNEQFF
D gene: TRBD1; J gene: TRBJ1-5; V gene: TRBV2; clone size: NA; CDR3 DNA: TGTGCCAGCAGGGACCAGGGGGAAAAGGATCAGCCCCAGCATTTT; CDR3 protein: CASRDQGEKDQPQHF
D gene: TRBD2; J gene: TRBJ2-3; V gene: TRBV5-1; clone size: few; CDR3 DNA: TGCGCCAGCAGCTACAGCAGTCAAGCGGGAGGGCCTTCAGATACGCAGTATTTT; CDR3 protein: CASSYSSQAGGPSDTQYF
D gene: NA; J gene: TRBJ2-5; V gene: TRBV25-1; clone size: NA; CDR3 DNA: TGTGCCAGCAGTGAATTTAGGTGGGTCAGGGCCCAGTACTTC; CDR3 protein: CASSEFRWVRAQYF
D gene: NA; J gene: TRBJ1-5; V gene: TRBV7-9; clone size: few; CDR3 DNA: TGTGCCAGCAGCTTAGGGGGGGATCAGCCCCAGCATTTT; CDR3 protein: CASSLGGDQPQHF
D gene: TRBD2; J gene: TRBJ2-5; V gene: TRBV7-9; clone size: NA; CDR3 DNA: TGTGCCAGCAGCCGGGGGGGGGCAAGGGAGACCCAGTACTTC; CDR3 protein: CASSRGGARETQYF
D gene: NA; J gene: TRBJ2-5; V gene: TRBV7-7; clone size: NA; CDR3 DNA: TGTGCCAGCAGCTTACAGGGTTGGGAGACCCAGTACTTC; CDR3 protein: CASSLQGWETQYF
D gene: NA; J gene: TRBJ1-1; V gene: TRBV5-1; clone size: NA; CDR3 DNA: TGCGCCAGCAGCTTGGCCGGGGGTGGAGTCACTGAAGCTTTCTTT; CDR3 protein: CASSLAGGGVTEAFF
D gene: TRBD1; J gene: TRBJ1-2; V gene: TRBV4-1; clone size: NA; CDR3 DNA: TGCGCCAGCAGCCTTTCCGGGACAGGGGACGGCTACACCTTT; CDR3 protein: CASSLSGTGDGYTF
D gene: NA; J gene: TRBJ2-7; V gene: TRBV7-9; clone size: NA; CDR3 DNA: TGTGCCAGCAGCTTCGGGATTCACGAGCAGTACTTC; CDR3 protein: CASSFGIHEQYF
D gene: NA; J gene: TRBJ1-2; V gene: TRBV7-2; clone size: few; CDR3 DNA: TGTGCCAGCAGTCTCGGGGGGAAAGGTGGCTACACCTTC; CDR3 protein: CASSLGGKGGYTF
D gene: NA; J gene: TRBJ1-1; V gene: TRBV5-1; clone size: NA; CDR3 DNA: TGCGCCAGCAGCTTGGACAGAGCGAACACTGAAGCTTTCTTT; CDR3 protein: CASSLDRANTEAFF
D gene: TRBD2; J gene: TRBJ2-1; V gene: TRBV5-6; clone size: NA; CDR3 DNA: TGTGCCAGCAGCTTGTACGAGACTAGCGGGAGGGGCGATGAGCAGTTCTTC; CDR3 protein: CASSLYETSGRGDEQFF
D gene: TRBD2; J gene: TRBJ2-1; V gene: TRBV5-1; clone size: NA; CDR3 DNA: TGCGCCAGCTCCACCTTTAGCGGGACATCCTACAATGAGCAGTTCTTC; CDR3 protein: CASSTFSGTSYNEQFF
D gene: NA; J gene: TRBJ1-2; V gene: TRBV5-1; clone size: NA; CDR3 DNA: TGCGCCAGCAGCTCCCAGGGGATAGCTAACTATGGCTACACCTTC; CDR3 protein: CASSSQGIANYGYTF
D gene: TRBD1; J gene: TRBJ2-5; V gene: TRBV5-5; clone size: NA; CDR3 DNA: TGTGCCAGCAGAACCGGGACAGGGTCAGAGACCCAGTACTTC; CDR3 protein: CASRTGTGSETQYF
D gene: TRBD1; J gene: TRBJ1-1; V gene: TRBV6-5; clone size: NA; CDR3 DNA: TGTGCCAGCAAAAAGACAGGGGGGAACACTGAAGCTTTCTTT; CDR3 protein: CASKKTGGNTEAFF
D gene: TRBD2; J gene: TRBJ2-1; V gene: TRBV4-1; clone size: NA; CDR3 DNA: TGCGCCAGCAGCCAAGATTTCCCAAGCGGGAGGGCGCATGAGCAGTTCTTC; CDR3 protein: CASSQDFPSGRAHEQFF
D gene: NA; J gene: TRBJ2-7; V gene: TRBV9; clone size: few; CDR3 DNA: TGTGCCGGTGACTGCGATATTGGGGGCCCAACGTGTTCCTACGAGCAGTACTTC; CDR3 protein: CAGDCDIGGPTCSYEQYF
D gene: NA; J gene: TRBJ1-1; V gene: TRBV5-4; clone size: NA; CDR3 DNA: TGTGCCAGCAGCCCCATGACAGGTAACACTGAAGCTTTCTTT; CDR3 protein: CASSPMTGNTEAFF
D gene: NA; J gene: TRBJ2-5; V gene: TRBV5-6; clone size: NA; CDR3 DNA: TGTGCCAGCAGCTCAACTGGACGGGGCCAAGAGACCCAGTACTTC; CDR3 protein: CASSSTGRGQETQYF
D gene: NA; J gene: TRBJ1-2; V gene: TRBV30; clone size: few; CDR3 DNA: TGTGCCTGGAGCCGAAAGGACAGATATGGCTACACCTTC; CDR3 protein: CAWSRKDRYGYTF
D gene: TRBD2; J gene: TRBJ2-7; V gene: TRBV15; clone size: few; CDR3 DNA: TGTGCCACCAGCAGAGATCGGGGACTAGCGGGGTTCAGGTACTTC; CDR3 protein: CATSRDRGLAGFRYF
D gene: TRBD1; J gene: TRBJ2-7; V gene: TRBV4-2; clone size: few; CDR3 DNA: TGTGCCAGCAGCCAAGATCTGGCAGGGGGCTACGAGCAGTACTTC; CDR3 protein: CASSQDLAGGYEQYF
D gene: TRBD1; J gene: TRBJ1-5; V gene: TRBV7-9; clone size: NA; CDR3 DNA: TGTGCCAGCAGCGCCGACAGGGACCGGCCCCAGCATTTT; CDR3 protein: CASSADRDRPQHF
D gene: NA; J gene: TRBJ2-7; V gene: TRBV5-1; clone size: NA; CDR3 DNA: TGCGCCAGCAGCCTGTCCGGTCCCTACGAGCAGTACTTC; CDR3 protein: CASSLSGPYEQYF
D gene: TRBD1; J gene: TRBJ2-7; V gene: TRBV4-1; clone size: NA; CDR3 DNA: TGCGCCAGCAGCCATCGCCTTGGACAGGGGGCGAGAGAGCAGTACTTC; CDR3 protein: CASSHRLGQGAREQYF
D gene: NA; J gene: TRBJ1-2; V gene: TRBV5-5; clone size: NA; CDR3 DNA: TGTGCCAGCAGCTTGGCCCCGGGGTCCTATGGCTACACCTTC; CDR3 protein: CASSLAPGSYGYTF
D gene: TRBD1; J gene: TRBJ2-7; V gene: TRBV27; clone size: few; CDR3 DNA: TGTGCCAGCAGTTCCGAACAGGGGGCGAGGTACGAGCAGTACTTC; CDR3 protein: CASSSEQGARYEQYF
D gene: NA; J gene: TRBJ2-3; V gene: TRBV30; clone size: NA; CDR3 DNA: TGTGCCTGGAACGGGGGGCAAGATACGCAGTATTTT; CDR3 protein: CAWNGGQDTQYF
D gene: NA; J gene: TRBJ1-1; V gene: TRBV5-6; clone size: NA; CDR3 DNA: TGTGCCAGCAGCTTGGGGGTTCCAGGCACTGAAGCTTTCTTT; CDR3 protein: CASSLGVPGTEAFF